This T cell receptor beta chain was sequenced for a study of shared clonotypes between healthy human individuals. General study points: It was observed that approximately 5% of naive CD4 clonotypes were shared across several donors.

In regard to this clone: Its antigen remains unknown.

The assay was carried out at the deep level. Once extracted for a subset, genomic DNA was divided evenly among several immunoSEQ plates. Around 32,000 T cell genomes, or about 0.2 ug DNA, went into the sorted-subset replicate PCRs. Assay: immunoSEQ multiplex PCR; the TCRdb copy retains only in-frame clones and omits some. The table records about 670,000 clones, 72% of them present only once. The ends were cut back, 6 bases at V and 5 bases at J, with 17 bases in the middle. The CDR3 is 15 residues long. Germline V gene data show CDR1 as SNHLY and CDR2 as FYNNEI. The chain uses TRBV2 and TRBJ1-5, with D perhaps TRBD1 (5 bases). The sample taken for sequencing was memory CD4+ T cells sorted from blood. Subset here: CD45RA-negative fraction. The TCR sequence derives from a woman aged 25 to 39 in good health. DNA for the CDR3: TGTGCCAGCAGCGTACAGGTCGGGTCCCATCAGCCCCAGCATTTT. Translating gives CASSVQVGSHQPQHF.